The 15 T cell receptor beta chains in this list originate from one sample, sequenced in a study of blood T cell repertoires in COVID-19. TCRdb's table, derived via immunoSEQ multiplex PCR, lists solely in-frame clones and lacks some. Of 42,000 or so clones in the sample, around three quarters were seen once. What was sequenced was peripheral blood. These receptors were collected from an elderly man with acute or convalescent COVID-19.

The rearrangement links TRBV6-5 to TRBJ1-1; D is ambiguous. Trimming shortened V by 6 bases and J by 0 bases, and 11 bases separated the two germline ends. Germline values: CDR1 MNHEY, CDR2 SVGAGI. CDR3 length: 14 amino acids. CDR3 bases: TGTGCCAGCAGCCGGGGAGTTATGAACACTGAAGCTTTCTTT. This gives the protein CASSRGVMNTEAFF.

The chain combines TRBV5-1 with TRBJ2-3; 8 bases are shared with TRBD2. The trim removed 2 bases at V and 1 base at J, leaving 9 bases unmatched. The length of the CDR3 is 17 residues. Germline values: CDR1 SGHRS, CDR2 YFSETQ. The CDR3 reads CASSLLSSGAGTDTQYF. The CDR3 nucleotides are TGCGCCAGCAGCTTATTGAGTAGCGGGGCAGGCACAGATACGCAGTATTTT. Complete variable domain (other parts from reference TRBV5-1 and TRBJ2-3): KAGVTQTPRYLIKTRGQQVTLSCSPISGHRSVSWYQQTPGQGLQFLFEYFSETQRNKGNFPGRFSGRQFSNSRSEMNVSTLELGDSALYLCASSLLSSGAGTDTQYFGPGTRLTVL.

The CDR3 loop is CASSFDSPHPHEQYF. CDR3 coding DNA: TGTGCCAGCAGCTTTGACTCCCCCCATCCCCACGAGCAGTACTTC. The chain combines TRBV13 with TRBJ2-7; no clear D gene. This CDR3 is built from 15 residues. Germline V CDR1 and CDR2: PRHDT, FYEKMQ (reference sequence). V was clipped by 3 bases and J by 5 bases, with 17 bases between them.

The rearrangement joins TRBV7-9 to TRBJ2-6; tentative D call: TRBD1 (5 bases). Germline V CDR1 and CDR2: SEHNR, FQNEAQ (reference sequence). The length of the CDR3 is 17 residues. Trimming took 2 bases from V and 0 from J, leaving 11 bases between them. Here the CDR3 DNA reads TGTGCCAGCAGCTTAACCCGCAGGGCCTCTGGGGCCAACGTCCTGACTTTC. This translates into CASSLTRRASGANVLTF.

V is TRBV13 and J is TRBJ2-3; D is perhaps TRBD1 (6 bases). Trimming stripped 2 bases from V and 6 bases from J, with 15 bases between. The CDR3 extends over 15 amino acids. Germline CDR1 and CDR2: PRHDT and FYEKMQ (reference sequence). Here the CDR3 DNA reads TGTGCCAGCAGCTTACCAGGGGCCTACAGGGATACGCAGTATTTT. This sequence encodes CASSLPGAYRDTQYF.

The chain recombines TRBV19 with TRBJ1-3; no definite D call. Germline CDR1 and CDR2: LNHDA and SQIVND (reference sequence). The CDR3 consists of 13 residues. Between the trimmed V and J ends, which lost 3 bases and 1 base, there was a span of 4 bases. The DNA of the CDR3 is TGTGCCAGTAGTATTTCGTCTGGAAACACCATATATTTT. Amino acids: CASSISSGNTIYF.

The genes are TRBV9 and TRBJ2-2; 9 bases are shared with TRBD1. J was trimmed by 0 bases and V by 4 bases; bases with no gene match: 4. The CDR3 contains 16 residues. Germline V gene data show CDR1 as SGDLS and CDR2 as YYNGEE. The CDR3 loop reads CASSNRQGANTGELFF. The CDR3 DNA sequence: TGTGCCAGCAGCAATCGACAGGGGGCGAACACCGGGGAGCTGTTTTTT.

The rearrangement links TRBV20-1 to TRBJ2-2, with 11 bases that match TRBD2. The germline V gene encodes CDR1 DFQATT and CDR2 SNEGSKA (reference sequence). V dropped 3 bases and J dropped 6; count of bases not matched to a gene: 3. This CDR3 region has 14 residues. Here the CDR3 reads CSASGSGRAGELFF. CDR3 coding DNA: TGCAGTGCTAGTGGTAGCGGGAGGGCCGGGGAGCTGTTTTTT.

This clone was detected a few times. This chain joins TRBV18 and TRBJ1-3; D call uncertain. The germline V gene encodes CDR1 KGHSH and CDR2 LQKENI. The CDR3 covers 16 residues. V lost 3 bases, J lost 3 bases, and 15 bases lay in between. CDR3 sequence (DNA): TGTGCCAGCTCACCTAATTGGTCCGAGGATGGAAACACCATATATTTT. Translation: CASSPNWSEDGNTIYF.

This clone was detected only a few times. The genes are TRBV19 and TRBJ2-2; 13 bases align to TRBD2. Unmatched junction bases numbered 3, after V lost 6 bases and J lost 5 bases. The CDR3 covers 15 residues. Per germline, CDR1 LNHDA and CDR2 SQIVND (reference sequence). The CDR3 DNA sequence: TGTGCCAGTAGACTAGCGGGAGGGGTAACCGGGGAGCTGTTTTTT. Residues: CASRLAGGVTGELFF.

V is TRBV4-1 and J is TRBJ1-2; 10 bases align to TRBD1. Trimming took 1 base from V and 0 from J; bases not matched to a gene: 11. The CDR3 is made up of 19 amino acids. Germline V lookup: CDR1 MGHRA, CDR2 YSYEKL. The CDR3 coding sequence is TGCGCCAGCAGCCAAGTCTGGAGCGCGGGACAGGGGTCTAACTATGGCTACACCTTC. Amino acids: CASSQVWSAGQGSNYGYTF.

The V and J genes are TRBV19 and TRBJ1-1; TRBD1 matches at 10 bases. This CDR3 comprises 17 residues. Trimming at V came to 6 bases and at J to 4 bases, leaving 14 bases not matched to a gene. Germline CDR1 is LNHDA and CDR2 is SQIVND (reference sequence). Written as DNA, the CDR3 is TGTGCCAGTAGCCCCGAGGACAGGGGGGGATGGAGCACTGAAGCTTTCTTT. Its translation: CASSPEDRGGWSTEAFF.

The rearrangement uses TRBV7-6 and TRBJ2-7; D unresolved. This CDR3 is 11 amino acids long. CDR1 is SGHVS and CDR2 is FNYEAQ in the germline V gene. V lost 5 bases and J 2 bases, leaving 4 bases between the germline ends. CDR3: CASSPAYEQYF. CDR3 DNA sequence: TGTGCCAGCAGCCCGGCCTACGAGCAGTACTTC.

The chain recombines TRBV19 with TRBJ2-4; 9 bases are a match to TRBD1. CDR3 size: 15 residues. In germline, CDR1 is LNHDA, CDR2 SQIVND (reference sequence). V gave up 3 bases and J gave up 2 bases; unmatched junction bases: 2. The DNA for the CDR3 is TGTGCCAGTAGTATGGACAGGGGCTCCAAAAACATTCAGTACTTC. It translates to CASSMDRGSKNIQYF. The full variable domain, in which reference TRBV19 and TRBJ2-4 provide the parts outside the CDR3, is DGGITQSPKYLFRKEGQNVTLSCEQNLNHDAMYWYRQDPGQGLRLIYYSQIVNDFQKGDIAEGYSVSREKKESFPLTVTSAQKNPTAFYLCASSMDRGSKNIQYFGAGTRLSVL.

The rearrangement joins TRBV4-2 to TRBJ2-5; a weak D match, TRBD2 (5 bases). V lost 2 bases and J lost 3, with 10 bases in between. CDR1 is LGHNA, CDR2 YNFKEQ, per germline. The CDR3 has 14 residues. CDR3 region: CASSQSRAEETQYF. The CDR3 DNA is TGTGCCAGCAGCCAAAGTAGAGCGGAAGAGACCCAGTACTTC.